Here is one TCR beta chain with its context. This specimen comes from a study of blood T cell repertoires in COVID-19. Study-level background: From the United States, Italy and Spain came samples of acute and convalescent COVID-19. In each case, the material was cDNA or gDNA derived from T cells, B-cell-depleted T cells, or PBMCs.

Original processing notes: Amplifying reference gene primers gave estimates of nucleated cell counts. Sequenced by immunoSEQ multiplex PCR; TCRdb stores in-frame clones only, minus some. For V, J and clone size, that table is used; D and trimming come from the DNA. This sample has about 270,000 clones, with approximately 86% found just once. CDR3 size: 20 residues. This TCR came from a woman between 18 and 29 years old with acute or convalescent COVID-19. The sequenced sample was peripheral blood. This chain joins TRBV21-1 and TRBJ2-1; the table calls TRBD1, which could not be checked here. TRBV21-1 represents a pseudogene. CDR3 in DNA: TGTGCCAGCAGCAAAGGGAGGGGGACGCCGGGACAGTTGAGGTACAATGAGCAGTTCTTC. Its translation is CASSKGRGTPGQLRYNEQFF.